What follows is one T cell receptor (beta chain) and its context. Its antigen is still unknown. The data belong to a study of vaccination and CD4 T cells after COVID-19. The overall study: In the convalescent cohort, there were six males and four females, two of them Hispanic. Cellular stimulation was performed using overlapping spike peptides derived from SARS-CoV-2, HCoV-NL63, HCoV-OC43 and HCoV-229E.

The ends lost 3 bases at V and 7 bases at J; junction bases unmatched: 3. In germline, CDR1 is SGHAT, CDR2 FQNNGV. The CDR3 spans 14 residues. Sequenced with the Oncomine TCR Beta short-read assay was DNA taken from cultured CD4+ T cells. Genomic DNA was taken out of cultured CD4+ T cells by extraction. TCRdb passed the PCR reads through MiXCR, listing each CDR3 protein once. This sample has fewer than 15,000 distinct CDR3 sequences, with around 70% found just once. Noted treatment: approximately nine-day PBMC culture with coronavirus spike peptide pools or control peptides (ViraFEST assay). ViraFEST stimulated the growth of antigen-specific T cells using peptide pools and subsequently profiled their TCRs by sequencing.

The TCR originated in a human donor who had recovered from COVID-19. The chain has TRBV11-2 and TRBJ1-6; 7 positions match TRBD1. Material for sequencing was CD4+ T cells from blood, cultured in vitro. The CDR3 is CASSFKTGNSPLHF. DNA for the CDR3: TGTGCCAGCAGCTTCAAGACAGGGAATTCACCCCTCCACTTT.